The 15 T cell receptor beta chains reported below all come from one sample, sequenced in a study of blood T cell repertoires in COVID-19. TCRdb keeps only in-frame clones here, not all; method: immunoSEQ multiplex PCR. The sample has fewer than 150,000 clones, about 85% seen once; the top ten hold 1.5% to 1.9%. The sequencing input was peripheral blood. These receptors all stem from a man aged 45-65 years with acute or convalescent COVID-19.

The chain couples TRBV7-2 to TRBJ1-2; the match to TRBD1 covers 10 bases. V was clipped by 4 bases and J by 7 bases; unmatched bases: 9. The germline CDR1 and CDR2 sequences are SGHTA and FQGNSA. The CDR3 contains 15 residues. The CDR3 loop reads CASSSFDRGLGGYTF. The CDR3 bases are TGTGCCAGCAGCTCCTTCGACAGGGGGCTGGGTGGCTACACCTTC.

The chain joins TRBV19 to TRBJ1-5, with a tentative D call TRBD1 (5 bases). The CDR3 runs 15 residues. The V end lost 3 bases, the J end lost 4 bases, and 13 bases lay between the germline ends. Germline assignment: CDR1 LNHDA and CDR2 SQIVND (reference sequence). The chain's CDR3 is CASSIGADGNQPQHF. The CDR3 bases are TGTGCCAGTAGTATTGGGGCGGACGGTAATCAGCCCCAGCATTTT.

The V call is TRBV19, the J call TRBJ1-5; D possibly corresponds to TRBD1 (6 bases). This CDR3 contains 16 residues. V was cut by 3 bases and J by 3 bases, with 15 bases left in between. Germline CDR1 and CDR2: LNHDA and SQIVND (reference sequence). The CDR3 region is CASSMKGGANNQPQHF. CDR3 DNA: TGTGCCAGTAGTATGAAGGGGGGGGCGAACAATCAGCCCCAGCATTTT. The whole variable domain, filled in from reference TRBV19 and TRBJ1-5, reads DGGITQSPKYLFRKEGQNVTLSCEQNLNHDAMYWYRQDPGQGLRLIYYSQIVNDFQKGDIAEGYSVSREKKESFPLTVTSAQKNPTAFYLCASSMKGGANNQPQHFGDGTRLSIL.

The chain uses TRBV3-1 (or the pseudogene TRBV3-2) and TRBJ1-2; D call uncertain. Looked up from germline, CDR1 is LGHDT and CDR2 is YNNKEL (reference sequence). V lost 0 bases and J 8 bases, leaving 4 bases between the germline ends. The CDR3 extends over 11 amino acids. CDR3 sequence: CASSQEHGYTF. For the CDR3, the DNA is TGTGCCAGCAGCCAAGAACACGGCTACACCTTC.

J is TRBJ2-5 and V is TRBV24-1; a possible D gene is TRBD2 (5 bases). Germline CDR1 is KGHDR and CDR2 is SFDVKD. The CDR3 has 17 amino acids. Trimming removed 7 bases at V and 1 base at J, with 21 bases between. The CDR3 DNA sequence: TGTGCCACCAGCATATACGGGGTCTGTTACCCCCAAGAGACCCAGTACTTC. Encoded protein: CATSIYGVCYPQETQYF.

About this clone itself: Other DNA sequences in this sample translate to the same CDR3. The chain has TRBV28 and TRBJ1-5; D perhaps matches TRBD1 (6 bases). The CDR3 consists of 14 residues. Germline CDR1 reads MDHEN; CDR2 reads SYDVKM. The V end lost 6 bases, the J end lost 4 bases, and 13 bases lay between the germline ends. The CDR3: CASRPTGGNQPQHF. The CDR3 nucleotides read TGTGCCAGCAGACCGACAGGAGGTAATCAGCCCCAGCATTTT.

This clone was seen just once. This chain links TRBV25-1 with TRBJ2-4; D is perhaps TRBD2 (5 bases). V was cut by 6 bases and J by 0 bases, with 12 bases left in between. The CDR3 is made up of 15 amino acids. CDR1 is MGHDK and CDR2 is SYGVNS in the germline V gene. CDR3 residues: CASSGGRLAKNIQYF. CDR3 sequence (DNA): TGTGCCAGCAGCGGAGGCAGACTAGCCAAAAACATTCAGTACTTC.

The chain's CDR3 is CSVIDRGRTEAFF. The DNA for the CDR3 is TGCAGCGTGATAGACAGGGGAAGGACTGAAGCTTTCTTT. The chain links TRBV29-1 to TRBJ1-1; 8 bases are a match to TRBD1. This CDR3 is built from 13 residues. V was pared by 6 bases and J by 5 bases, with 8 bases of the junction left unmatched. Per the germline V gene, CDR1 is SQVTM and CDR2 is ANQGSEA.

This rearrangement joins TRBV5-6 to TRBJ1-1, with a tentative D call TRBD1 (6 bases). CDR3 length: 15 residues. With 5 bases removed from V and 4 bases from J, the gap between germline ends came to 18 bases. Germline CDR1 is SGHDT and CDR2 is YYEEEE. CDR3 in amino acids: CASRRSPGVGTEAFF. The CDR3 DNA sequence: TGTGCCAGCAGGCGATCCCCAGGGGTGGGCACTGAAGCTTTCTTT.

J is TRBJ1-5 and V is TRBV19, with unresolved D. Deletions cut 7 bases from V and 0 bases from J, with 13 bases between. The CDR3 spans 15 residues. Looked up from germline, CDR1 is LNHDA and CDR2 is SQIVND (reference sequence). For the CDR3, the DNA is TGTGCCAGTAAGGAGGGCCAGTATAGCAATCAGCCCCAGCATTTT. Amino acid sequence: CASKEGQYSNQPQHF. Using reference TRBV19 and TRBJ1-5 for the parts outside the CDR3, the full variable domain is DGGITQSPKYLFRKEGQNVTLSCEQNLNHDAMYWYRQDPGQGLRLIYYSQIVNDFQKGDIAEGYSVSREKKESFPLTVTSAQKNPTAFYLCASKEGQYSNQPQHFGDGTRLSIL.

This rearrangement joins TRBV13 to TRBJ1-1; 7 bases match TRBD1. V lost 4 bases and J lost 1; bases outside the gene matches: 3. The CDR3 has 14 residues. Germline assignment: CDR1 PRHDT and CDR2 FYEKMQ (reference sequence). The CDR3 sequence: CASSSTGPNTEAFF. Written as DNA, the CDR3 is TGTGCCAGCAGCTCGACAGGGCCGAACACTGAAGCTTTCTTT.

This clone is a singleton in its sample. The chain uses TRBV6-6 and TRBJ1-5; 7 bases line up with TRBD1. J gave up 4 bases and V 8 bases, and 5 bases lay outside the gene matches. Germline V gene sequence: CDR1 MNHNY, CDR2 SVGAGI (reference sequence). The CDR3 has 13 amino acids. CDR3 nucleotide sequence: TGTGCCAGCGACAGGGATTTGAATCAGCCCCAGCATTTT. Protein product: CASDRDLNQPQHF.

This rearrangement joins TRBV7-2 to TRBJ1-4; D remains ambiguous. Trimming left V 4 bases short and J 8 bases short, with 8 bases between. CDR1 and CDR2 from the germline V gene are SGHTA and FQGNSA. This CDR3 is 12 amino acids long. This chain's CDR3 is CASSSTGEKLFF. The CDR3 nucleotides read TGTGCCAGCAGCTCTACCGGGGAAAAACTGTTTTTT.

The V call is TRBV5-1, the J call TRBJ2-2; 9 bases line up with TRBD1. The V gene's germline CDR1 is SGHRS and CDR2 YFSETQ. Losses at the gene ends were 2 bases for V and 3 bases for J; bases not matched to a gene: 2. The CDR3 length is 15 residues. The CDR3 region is CASSLQGADTGELFF. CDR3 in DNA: TGCGCCAGCAGCTTACAGGGGGCAGACACCGGGGAGCTGTTTTTT.

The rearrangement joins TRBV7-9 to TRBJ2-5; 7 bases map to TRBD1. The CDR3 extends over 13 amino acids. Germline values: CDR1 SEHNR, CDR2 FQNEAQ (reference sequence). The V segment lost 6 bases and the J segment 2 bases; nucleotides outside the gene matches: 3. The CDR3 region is CASRRTGQETQYF. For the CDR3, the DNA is TGTGCCAGCAGAAGGACAGGACAAGAGACCCAGTACTTC.